This entry describes one T cell receptor (beta chain). Its antigen is still unknown. This CDR3 is built from 15 residues. The record originates from a study of shared clonotypes between healthy human individuals. Notes on the study in general: Estimated clonotype richness was generally higher in naive than memory subsets.

Measured with immunoSEQ multiplex PCR; TCRdb has only the in-frame clones, and not every one. Of 2 million to 2.5 million clones listed, more than 90% are singletons. The chain couples TRBV21-1 to TRBJ2-1; TRBD1, the table's D call, was not compared with the DNA. TRBV21-1 is a pseudogene locus. The receptor was derived from a man aged 18-30 years in good health. Sequencing was performed on naive CD4+ T cells sorted from blood. Subset of the sample: CD45RA+ positively selected. The CDR3 sequence is CASRMTQGDYNEQFF. The CDR3, as DNA: TGTGCCAGCAGGATGACACAGGGGGACTACAATGAGCAGTTCTTC.